This TCR beta chain was captured by sequencing in a study of PD-1 blockade in classical Hodgkin lymphoma. Generated by immunoSEQ multiplex PCR, the TCRdb table keeps only in-frame clones and is missing some. The data hold about 21,000 clones, with approximately 74% observed a single time. CDR3 length: 18 amino acids. Germline V gene lookup returns CDR1 MNHNS and CDR2 SASEGT. The V and J ends lost 2 bases and 0 bases, in that order; junction bases with no gene match: 6. Relapses following autologous stem cell transplantation were seen in all patients, with brentuximab vedotin exposure varying. This sequence joins TRBV6-1 and TRBJ2-6; 8 bases agree with TRBD2. Specimen: peripheral blood mononuclear cells (PBMCs), collected at baseline. This TCR derives from a human donor with classical Hodgkin lymphoma. For the CDR3, the DNA is TGTGCCAGCAGTGAAAGGGCGGGGGGTATCTCTGGGGCCAACGTCCTGACTTTC. Its translation: CASSERAGGISGANVLTF.